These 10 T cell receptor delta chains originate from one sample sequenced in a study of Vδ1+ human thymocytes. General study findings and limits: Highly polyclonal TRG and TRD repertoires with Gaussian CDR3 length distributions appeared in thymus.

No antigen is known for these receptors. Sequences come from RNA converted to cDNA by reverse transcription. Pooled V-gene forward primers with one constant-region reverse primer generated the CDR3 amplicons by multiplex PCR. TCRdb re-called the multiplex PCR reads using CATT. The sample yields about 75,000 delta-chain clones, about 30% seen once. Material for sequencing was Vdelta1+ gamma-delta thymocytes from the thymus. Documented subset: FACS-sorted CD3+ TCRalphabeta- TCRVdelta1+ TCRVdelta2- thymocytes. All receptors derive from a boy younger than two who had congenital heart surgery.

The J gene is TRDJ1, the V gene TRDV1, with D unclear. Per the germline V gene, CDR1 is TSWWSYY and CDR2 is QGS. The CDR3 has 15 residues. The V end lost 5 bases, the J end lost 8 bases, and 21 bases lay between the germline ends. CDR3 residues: CALGPFQRFWPKLIF. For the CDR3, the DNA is TGTGCTCTTGGGCCATTCCAACGATTTTGGCCCAAACTCATCTTT.

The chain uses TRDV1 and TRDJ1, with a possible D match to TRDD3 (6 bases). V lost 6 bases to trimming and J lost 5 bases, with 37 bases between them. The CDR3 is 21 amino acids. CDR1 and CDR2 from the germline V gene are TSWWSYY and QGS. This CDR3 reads CALGFTLPTKQGGRLRDKLIF. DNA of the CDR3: TGTGCTCTTGGATTTACTTTACCTACGAAACAAGGGGGACGCCTTCGAGATAAACTCATCTTT.

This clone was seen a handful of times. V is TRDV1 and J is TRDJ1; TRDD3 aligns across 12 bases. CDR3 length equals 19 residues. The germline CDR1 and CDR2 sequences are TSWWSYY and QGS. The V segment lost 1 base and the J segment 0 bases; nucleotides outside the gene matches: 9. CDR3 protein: CALGEQPYWGIPYTDKLIF. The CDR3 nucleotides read TGTGCTCTTGGGGAACAACCCTACTGGGGGATACCATACACCGATAAACTCATCTTT.

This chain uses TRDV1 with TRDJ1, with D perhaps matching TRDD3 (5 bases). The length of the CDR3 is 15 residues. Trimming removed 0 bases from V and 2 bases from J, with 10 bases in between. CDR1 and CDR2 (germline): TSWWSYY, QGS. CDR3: CALGELPRDTDKLIF. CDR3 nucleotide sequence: TGTGCTCTTGGGGAACTCCCGCGGGATACCGATAAACTCATCTTT.

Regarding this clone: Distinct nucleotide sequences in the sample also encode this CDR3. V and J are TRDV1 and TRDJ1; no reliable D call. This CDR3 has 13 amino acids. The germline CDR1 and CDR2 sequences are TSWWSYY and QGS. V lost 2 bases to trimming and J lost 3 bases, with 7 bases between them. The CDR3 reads CALGELVPDKLIF. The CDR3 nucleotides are TGTGCTCTTGGGGAATTGGTGCCCGATAAACTCATCTTT.

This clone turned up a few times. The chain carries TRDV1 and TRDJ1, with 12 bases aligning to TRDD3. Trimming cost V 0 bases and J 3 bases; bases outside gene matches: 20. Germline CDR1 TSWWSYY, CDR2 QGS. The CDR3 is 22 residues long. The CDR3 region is CALGELRPFLGYWGILADKLIF. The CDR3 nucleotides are TGTGCTCTTGGGGAACTTAGGCCCTTCCTAGGTTACTGGGGGATACTGGCCGATAAACTCATCTTT.

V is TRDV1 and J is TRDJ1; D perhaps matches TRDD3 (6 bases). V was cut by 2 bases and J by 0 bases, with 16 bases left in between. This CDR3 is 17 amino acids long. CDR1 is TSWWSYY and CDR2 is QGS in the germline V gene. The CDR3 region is CALGEGSWGCYTDKLIF. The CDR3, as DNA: TGTGCTCTTGGGGAAGGCTCGTGGGGGTGTTACACCGATAAACTCATCTTT.

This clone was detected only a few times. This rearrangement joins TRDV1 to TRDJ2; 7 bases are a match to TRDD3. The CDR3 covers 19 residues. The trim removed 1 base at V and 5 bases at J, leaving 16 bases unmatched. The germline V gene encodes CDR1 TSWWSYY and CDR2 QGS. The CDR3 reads CALGERLGPSWGSTAQLFF. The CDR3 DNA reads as TGTGCTCTTGGGGAACGGCTTGGTCCTAGCTGGGGGTCTACAGCACAACTCTTCTTT.

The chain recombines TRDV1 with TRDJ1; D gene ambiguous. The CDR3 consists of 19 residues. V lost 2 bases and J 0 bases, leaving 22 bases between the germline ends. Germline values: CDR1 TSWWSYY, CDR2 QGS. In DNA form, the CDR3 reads TGTGCTCTTGGGGAAACATACATCTATACCGGATCCCACACCGATAAACTCATCTTT. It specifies CALGETYIYTGSHTDKLIF.

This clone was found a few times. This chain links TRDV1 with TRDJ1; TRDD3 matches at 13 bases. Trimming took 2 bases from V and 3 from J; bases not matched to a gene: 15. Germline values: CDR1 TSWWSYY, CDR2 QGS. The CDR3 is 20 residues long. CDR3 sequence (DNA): TGTGCTCTTGGGGAAAAAGTCCTTCAAGGTACTGGGGGATACGCCGATAAACTCATCTTT. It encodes CALGEKVLQGTGGYADKLIF.